Shown below are 3 T cell receptor beta chains from a single sample sequenced in a study of identifying expanded T cells in peripheral blood. Clones were read by immunoSEQ multiplex PCR, and TCRdb kept only the in-frame ones, dropping some. The sample contains more than 55,000 clones, about 89% of which appear only once. Source material: blood. The origin of the receptors is a person aged 18 to 75 in good health.

The V gene is TRBV6-5, the J gene TRBJ2-5, with unresolved D. V lost 6 bases and J lost 5, with 7 bases in between. Germline V gene lookup returns CDR1 MNHEY and CDR2 SVGAGI. The CDR3 sequence is 11 residues long. The CDR3 is CASRPSETQYF. The CDR3 DNA is TGTGCCAGCAGGCCCTCGGAGACCCAGTACTTC.

This rearrangement joins TRBV7-8 to TRBJ2-7; tentatively, D is TRBD1 or TRBD2 (5 bases each). Germline loops: CDR1 SGHVS, CDR2 FQNEAQ. The length of the CDR3 is 12 residues. Deletions cut 5 bases from V and 4 bases from J, with 9 bases between. The CDR3 loop is CASSQGPYEQYF. The CDR3 DNA sequence: TGTGCCAGCAGCCAGGGACCTTACGAGCAGTACTTC. Drawing the rest from reference TRBV7-8 and TRBJ2-7, the complete variable domain is GAGVSQSPRYKVAKRGQDVALRCDPISGHVSLFWYQQALGQGPEFLTYFQNEAQLDKSGLPSDRFFAERPEGSVSTLKIQRTQQEDSAVYLCASSQGPYEQYFGPGTRLTVT.

This chain connects TRBV5-4 to TRBJ2-1; 7 positions agree with TRBD2. Trimming cost V 1 base and J 10 bases; bases outside gene matches: 8. The CDR3 is made up of 14 amino acids. In germline, CDR1 is SGHNT, CDR2 YYREEE (reference sequence). The CDR3 DNA follows: TGTGCCAGCAGCTTGCGGCTAGCGGAAACGGAGCAGTTCTTC. The encoded protein is CASSLRLAETEQFF.